The 29 T cell receptor beta chains presented below share a single source sample, sequenced in a study of shared clonotypes between healthy human individuals. Sequencing used immunoSEQ multiplex PCR; TCRdb keeps in-frame clones, though not all of them. The sample lists around 2,000,000 clones; roughly 91% were seen once. The naive CD8 fraction comprised CD45RO-negative cells positively selected for CCR7 and excluded terminally differentiated effector memory CD45RA+ cells. The sequenced sample consisted of naive CD8+ T cells from PBMCs. The receptors shown here come from a man younger than 30 in good health. Some clones in this sample may be carry-over from other donors' samples.

The chain employs TRBV23-1 and TRBJ2-5; tentative D call: TRBD1 (6 bases). TRBV23-1 carries the ORF label, with uncertain function. Trimming removed 2 bases from V and 3 bases from J, with 13 bases in between. This CDR3 has 15 amino acids. DNA of the CDR3: TGCGCCAGCAGTCAAATCACAGGGACGGAAGAGACCCAGTACTTC. Its protein product is CASSQITGTEETQYF.

The chain joins TRBV5-6 to TRBJ2-2; no definite D call. Trimming cost V 1 base and J 9 bases, with 10 bases left between them. CDR1 and CDR2 (germline): SGHDT, YYEEEE. This CDR3 contains 13 residues. CDR3 sequence: CASSLNPIRELFF. CDR3 bases: TGTGCCAGCAGCTTGAACCCGATCCGGGAGCTGTTTTTT.

The gene calls are TRBV5-8 and TRBJ2-7; D is unresolved. CDR1 is SGHTS and CDR2 is YDEGEE in the germline V gene. The V gene lost 4 bases and the J gene lost 4 bases, with 9 bases spanning the gap. CDR3 size: 12 residues. CDR3 protein: CASSRTYYEQYF. The CDR3 DNA follows: TGTGCCAGCAGCCGGACCTATTACGAGCAGTACTTC. Together with reference TRBV5-8 and TRBJ2-7, the CDR3 gives the full variable domain: EAGVTQSPTHLIKTRGQQATLRCSPISGHTSVYWYQQALGLGLQFLLWYDEGEERNRGNFPPRFSGRQFPNYSSELNVNALELEDSALYLCASSRTYYEQYFGPGTRLTVT.

The CDR3 DNA sequence: TGTGCCAGCAGCCCGACATGGGGGGGTGGGAGCTCCTACAATGAGCAGTTCTTC. Its protein is CASSPTWGGGSSYNEQFF. The chain joins TRBV7-8 to TRBJ2-1; TRBD2 aligns across 7 bases. The CDR3 consists of 18 residues. Germline V gene lookup returns CDR1 SGHVS and CDR2 FQNEAQ. The ends lost 5 bases at V and 0 bases at J; junction bases unmatched: 13. Together with reference TRBV7-8 and TRBJ2-1, the CDR3 gives the full variable domain: GAGVSQSPRYKVAKRGQDVALRCDPISGHVSLFWYQQALGQGPEFLTYFQNEAQLDKSGLPSDRFFAERPEGSVSTLKIQRTQQEDSAVYLCASSPTWGGGSSYNEQFFGPGTRLTVL.

In nucleotides, the CDR3 is TGTGCCATCAGTGAGTCCCACCGGGACGGGAAATACGAGCAGTACTTC. This sequence encodes CAISESHRDGKYEQYF. The V call is TRBV10-3, the J call TRBJ2-7; D is perhaps TRBD1 or TRBD2 (5 bases each). The CDR3 loop spans 16 amino acids. Germline V gives CDR1 ENHRY, CDR2 SYGVKD. The V and J ends lost 0 bases and 4 bases respectively, with 16 bases between them.

DNA for the CDR3: TGTGCCAGCAGCTTTTCCCCGGAAAACATTCAGTACTTC. Amino acid sequence: CASSFSPENIQYF. The chain recombines TRBV7-2 with TRBJ2-4; D ambiguous. Per the germline V gene, CDR1 is SGHTA and CDR2 is FQGNSA. V was clipped by 3 bases and J by 5 bases, with 8 bases between them. The CDR3 consists of 13 residues.

Regarding this clone: This sample includes further DNA sequences coding for the same CDR3. The J gene is TRBJ2-7, the V gene TRBV11-1; the D is unclear. The CDR3 spans 13 residues. Trimming cost V 0 bases and J 4 bases, with 7 bases left between them. The germline V gene has CDR1 SGHAT and CDR2 FQDESV (reference sequence). The CDR3 region has the DNA TGTGCCAGCAGCTTAGCGGAGAGTTACGAGCAGTACTTC. Translation: CASSLAESYEQYF.

This clone was recorded only once. Other DNA variants within this sample encode the same CDR3. The chain joins TRBV6-5 to TRBJ2-7; 8 nucleotides match TRBD2. J was trimmed by 5 bases and V by 5 bases; bases with no gene match: 2. Germline lookup yields CDR1 MNHEY and CDR2 SVGAGI. The CDR3 runs to 12 residues. The CDR3 nucleotides are TGTGCCAGCAGTCCAGCGGGGGACGAGCAGTACTTC. Translated, it gives CASSPAGDEQYF.

DNA for the CDR3: TGTGCCAGCTCACCACCGGGACAGGCCCCCCTCTACGAGCAGTACTTC. Residues: CASSPPGQAPLYEQYF. The chain links TRBV18 to TRBJ2-7, with TRBD1 identical over 8 bases. Germline CDR1 reads KGHSH; CDR2 reads LQKENI. The V segment lost 0 bases and the J segment 3 bases; nucleotides outside the gene matches: 7. CDR3 length: 16 amino acids.

This clone was seen a few times. V usage is TRBV27 and J usage is TRBJ1-5, with D possibly TRBD1 on 6 matching bases. In germline, CDR1 is MNHEY, CDR2 SMNVEV (reference sequence). V was shortened by 6 bases and J by 5 bases, with 11 bases between the two germline ends. There are 13 residues in the CDR3. The CDR3 DNA is TGTGCCAGCAGAACAGGGATCCATCAGCCCCAGCATTTT. Translated: CASRTGIHQPQHF.

The chain uses TRBV9 and TRBJ2-7, with TRBD2 identical over 8 bases. The V gene's germline CDR1 is SGDLS and CDR2 YYNGEE. With 4 bases clipped from V and 5 bases from J, the junction kept 11 bases outside the gene matches. CDR3 length: 15 residues. CDR3 region: CASSLSGTSSNEQYF. DNA for the CDR3: TGTGCCAGCAGCCTCTCCGGGACTAGTAGTAACGAGCAGTACTTC.

The J gene is TRBJ2-7, the V gene TRBV6-1; D might be TRBD2 (5 bases). V shed 3 bases and J shed 3 bases, with 15 bases lying between them. The length of the CDR3 is 15 residues. The germline CDR1 and CDR2 sequences are MNHNS and SASEGT. The CDR3: CASSDPASPFYEQYF. The CDR3 DNA is TGTGCCAGCAGTGACCCGGCTAGCCCTTTCTACGAGCAGTACTTC.

The genes are TRBV5-3 and TRBJ2-7, with D perhaps TRBD2 (5 bases). TRBV5-3 is treated as an ORF (open reading frame) with a function not yet certain. This CDR3 region has 13 residues. V shed 4 bases and J shed 7 bases, with 15 bases lying between them. In DNA, the CDR3 is TGTGCCAGAAGCCTGGGATGGTCGGGAGAGCAGTACTTC. Amino acids: CARSLGWSGEQYF.

In its sample, this clone was seen once. The chain couples TRBV27 to TRBJ1-2; no clear D. This CDR3 spans 14 amino acids. V was cut by 5 bases and J by 2 bases, with 12 bases left in between. Germline CDR1 reads MNHEY; CDR2 reads SMNVEV (reference sequence). The CDR3 loop is CASSPRTDNYGYTF. The CDR3 coding sequence is TGTGCCAGCAGTCCTAGGACGGACAACTATGGCTACACCTTC.

V gene TRBV27 combines with J gene TRBJ1-1, with D unresolved. Deletions cut 6 bases from V and 5 bases from J, with 13 bases between. Germline CDR1 and CDR2: MNHEY and SMNVEV (reference sequence). This CDR3 spans 13 amino acids. The CDR3 region has the DNA TGTGCCAGCAGCCCGTCCGCTGTGACTGAAGCTTTCTTT. Its protein is CASSPSAVTEAFF.

The CDR3 DNA reads TGCGCCAGCAGCCAAGAGAGGCTAGCGGGACTGAATGAGCAGTTCTTC. Translating gives CASSQERLAGLNEQFF. V gene TRBV4-1 combines with J gene TRBJ2-1; TRBD2 aligns across 9 bases. The V gene's germline CDR1 is MGHRA and CDR2 YSYEKL. V lost 0 bases, J lost 7 bases, and 7 bases stayed unmatched. The CDR3 totals 16 residues.

This clone appeared a single time. The J gene is TRBJ1-1, the V gene TRBV14, with D perhaps matching TRBD1 (5 bases). CDR1 is SGHDN and CDR2 is FVKESK in the germline V gene. This CDR3 comprises 16 residues. V lost 4 bases to trimming and J lost 1 base, with 16 bases between them. CDR3 sequence: CASSPGVRTGNTEAFF. CDR3 nucleotide sequence: TGTGCCAGCAGCCCCGGTGTTCGTACAGGGAACACTGAAGCTTTCTTT.

The chain couples TRBV6-1 to TRBJ1-1; weak D call: TRBD1 (6 bases). The CDR3 runs 15 residues. Germline assignment: CDR1 MNHNS and CDR2 SASEGT. V dropped 7 bases and J dropped 5 bases, with 20 bases sitting between them. CDR3 amino acids: CASTPSWGRETEAFF. CDR3 in DNA: TGTGCCAGCACCCCTTCCTGGGGGCGGGAGACTGAAGCTTTCTTT.

The gene calls are TRBV4-1 and TRBJ2-3, with 13 bases matching TRBD2. V lost 1 base, J lost 2 bases, and 6 bases stayed unmatched. Germline V gene data show CDR1 as MGHRA and CDR2 as YSYEKL. The CDR3 covers 18 residues. Here the CDR3 DNA reads TGCGCCAGCAGCCAAGTACTAGCGGGAGGGGATATCACAGATACGCAGTATTTT. Amino acids: CASSQVLAGGDITDTQYF.

This clone has just one count. The J gene is TRBJ2-2, the V gene TRBV28; D may correspond to TRBD1 or TRBD2 (5 bases each). CDR1 is MDHEN, CDR2 SYDVKM, per germline. This CDR3 region has 18 residues. V was trimmed by 5 bases and J by 0 bases, leaving 19 bases between them. CDR3 region: CASSRLPGPLSNTGELFF. CDR3 bases: TGTGCCAGCAGTCGACTTCCGGGACCGCTTTCGAACACCGGGGAGCTGTTTTTT.

The J gene is TRBJ2-7, the V gene TRBV5-1, with D possibly matching TRBD1 (5 bases). V lost 4 bases, J lost 1 base, and 15 bases lay in between. The CDR3 runs to 15 residues. CDR1 and CDR2 from the germline V gene are SGHRS and YFSETQ. The CDR3 DNA reads TGCGCCAGCAGCCCGAACCTTGACAGTTCCTACGAGCAGTACTTC. Amino acids: CASSPNLDSSYEQYF. Looking up the rest from reference TRBV5-1 and TRBJ2-7 gives the full variable domain: KAGVTQTPRYLIKTRGQQVTLSCSPISGHRSVSWYQQTPGQGLQFLFEYFSETQRNKGNFPGRFSGRQFSNSRSEMNVSTLELGDSALYLCASSPNLDSSYEQYFGPGTRLTVT.

The chain combines TRBV11-2 with TRBJ2-1; no firm D call. With 8 bases removed from V and 1 base from J, the gap between germline ends came to 12 bases. The germline V gene has CDR1 SGHAT and CDR2 FQNNGV. The CDR3 runs 14 residues. CDR3 nucleotide sequence: TGTGCCAGCGAAAGTAGGCAGTCCTACAATGAGCAGTTCTTC. It is translated as CASESRQSYNEQFF.

J is TRBJ2-7 and V is TRBV19; D is possibly TRBD2 (6 bases). The CDR3 covers 11 residues. Trimming cost V 10 bases and J 3 bases, with 10 bases left between them. Germline V lookup: CDR1 LNHDA, CDR2 SQIVND (reference sequence). The CDR3, as DNA: TGTGCCACCGGGGGAGACTACGAGCAGTACTTC. This gives the protein CATGGDYEQYF.

A note on this clone: At one end, the junction sequence differs from germline, possibly due to a read error. The gene calls are TRBV2 and TRBJ2-3; TRBD1 or TRBD2 may be the D gene (5 bases each). Germline-derived CDR1 and CDR2 are SNHLY and FYNNEI. The CDR3 is 12 amino acids. The CDR3, as DNA: TGTGCCAGCAGAGAAGGGGAGTATACGCAGTATTTT. It is translated as CASREGEYTQYF.

The chain uses TRBV6-1 and TRBJ2-7; D remains ambiguous. Germline V gene sequence: CDR1 MNHNS, CDR2 SASEGT. V was trimmed by 7 bases and J by 3 bases, leaving 4 bases between them. CDR3 length: 10 residues. CDR3 coding DNA: TGTGCCAGCAAACACTACGAGCAGTACTTC. It encodes CASKHYEQYF.

The chain recombines TRBV11-2 with TRBJ2-2, with 11 bases lining up with TRBD2. V was clipped by 4 bases and J by 3 bases; unmatched bases: 10. This CDR3 is 18 amino acids long. The V gene's germline CDR1 is SGHAT and CDR2 FQNNGV. The CDR3 here is CASSSRLSGRADTGELFF. CDR3 nucleotide sequence: TGTGCCAGCAGCTCCCGACTTAGCGGGAGGGCTGACACCGGGGAGCTGTTTTTT. The full variable domain, in which reference TRBV11-2 and TRBJ2-2 provide the parts outside the CDR3, is EAGVAQSPRYKIIEKRQSVAFWCNPISGHATLYWYQQILGQGPKLLIQFQNNGVVDDSQLPKDRFSAERLKGVDSTLKIQPAKLEDSAVYLCASSSRLSGRADTGELFFGEGSRLTVL.

The chain joins TRBV19 to TRBJ2-1, with a possible D match to TRBD1 (5 bases). The V gene lost 4 bases and the J gene lost 3 bases, with 19 bases spanning the gap. Germline CDR1 reads LNHDA; CDR2 reads SQIVND (reference sequence). This CDR3 region has 17 residues. CDR3 DNA: TGTGCCAGTAGTACCCAATTTGGGGCGGCTATCTACAATGAGCAGTTCTTC. Protein: CASSTQFGAAIYNEQFF.

Details on this clone: One junction end disagrees with the germline gene, perhaps due to a read error. V is TRBV9 and J is TRBJ2-7, with 9 bases fitting TRBD2. This CDR3 region has 15 residues. The germline V gene encodes CDR1 SGDLS and CDR2 YYNGEE. DNA for the CDR3: TGTGCCAGCAGCGCCTCCGGGACTAGCTCCAACGAGCAGTACTTC. Translating it yields CASSASGTSSNEQYF.

The chain couples TRBV18 to TRBJ2-1, with D tentatively TRBD1 or TRBD2 (5 bases each). CDR3 length equals 17 residues. The V and J ends lost 4 bases and 8 bases respectively, with 24 bases between them. Germline V gene data show CDR1 as KGHSH and CDR2 as LQKENI. The CDR3 protein is CASSLDPPGLLDDEQFF. CDR3 in DNA: TGTGCCAGCTCACTCGACCCACCGGGGCTTCTGGACGATGAGCAGTTCTTC.